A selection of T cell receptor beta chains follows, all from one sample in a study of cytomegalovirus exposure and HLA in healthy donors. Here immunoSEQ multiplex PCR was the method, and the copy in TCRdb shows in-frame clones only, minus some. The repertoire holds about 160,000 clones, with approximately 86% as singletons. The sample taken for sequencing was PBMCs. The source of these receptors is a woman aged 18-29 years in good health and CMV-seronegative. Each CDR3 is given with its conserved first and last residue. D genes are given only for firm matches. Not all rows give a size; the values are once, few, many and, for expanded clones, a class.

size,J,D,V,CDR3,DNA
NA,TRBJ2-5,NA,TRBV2,CASSAQGSETQYF,TGTGCCAGCAGCGCCCAGGGATCCGAGACCCAGTACTTC
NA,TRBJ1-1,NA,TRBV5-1,CASSLAEDTEAFF,TGCGCCAGCAGCTTGGCCGAGGACACTGAAGCTTTCTTT
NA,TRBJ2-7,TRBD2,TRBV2,CASSGLAGGPHTYEQYF,TGTGCCAGCAGCGGACTAGCGGGAGGGCCTCATACCTACGAGCAGTACTTC
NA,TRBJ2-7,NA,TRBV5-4,CASSSQGPQYEQYF,TGTGCCAGCAGCTCTCAGGGGCCTCAGTACGAGCAGTACTTC
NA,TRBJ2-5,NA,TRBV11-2,CASRFDGDWEETQYF,TGTGCCAGCAGGTTCGACGGCGACTGGGAGGAGACCCAGTACTTC
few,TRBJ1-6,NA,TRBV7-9,CAIATGDSYNSPLHF,TGTGCCATCGCAACGGGGGACTCCTATAATTCACCCCTCCACTTT
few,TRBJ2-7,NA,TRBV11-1,CASSSMGRNYLSYEQYF,TGTGCCAGCAGCTCCATGGGGCGAAATTACCTCTCCTACGAGCAGTACTTC
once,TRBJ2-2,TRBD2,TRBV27,CASSLAGVLPGELFF,TGTGCCAGCAGTCTAGCGGGAGTGTTGCCCGGGGAGCTGTTTTTT
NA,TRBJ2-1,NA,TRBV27,CASTYLPAAAYNEQFF,TGTGCCAGCACCTACCTCCCCGCGGCAGCTTACAATGAGCAGTTCTTC
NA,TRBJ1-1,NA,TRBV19,CASSLDGGVVREAFF,TGTGCCAGTAGCCTCGACGGCGGGGTGGTTCGCGAAGCTTTCTTT
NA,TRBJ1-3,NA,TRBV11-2,CASSSGTGWAAGNTIYF,TGTGCCAGCAGCTCGGGTACAGGTTGGGCGGCGGGAAACACCATATATTTT
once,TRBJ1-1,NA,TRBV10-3,CAISTPHRDFQAFF,TGTGCCATCAGTACCCCGCACAGGGATTTCCAAGCTTTCTTT